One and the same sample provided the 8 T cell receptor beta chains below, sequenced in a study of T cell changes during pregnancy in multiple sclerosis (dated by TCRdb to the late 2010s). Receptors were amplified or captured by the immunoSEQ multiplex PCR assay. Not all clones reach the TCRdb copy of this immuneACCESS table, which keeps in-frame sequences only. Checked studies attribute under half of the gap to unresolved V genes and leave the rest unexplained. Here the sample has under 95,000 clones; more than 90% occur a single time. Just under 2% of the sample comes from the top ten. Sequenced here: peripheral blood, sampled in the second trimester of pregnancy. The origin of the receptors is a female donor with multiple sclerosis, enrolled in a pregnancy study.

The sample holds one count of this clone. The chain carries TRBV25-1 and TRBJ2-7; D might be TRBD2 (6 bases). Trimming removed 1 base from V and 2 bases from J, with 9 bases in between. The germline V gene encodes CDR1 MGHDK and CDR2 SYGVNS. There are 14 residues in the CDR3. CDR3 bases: TGTGCCAGCAGTGAATTGGGGGGAACCTACGAGCAGTACTTC. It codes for CASSELGGTYEQYF.

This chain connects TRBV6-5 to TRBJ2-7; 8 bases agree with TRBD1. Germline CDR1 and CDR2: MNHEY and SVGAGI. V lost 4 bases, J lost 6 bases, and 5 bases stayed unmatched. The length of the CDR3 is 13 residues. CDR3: CASSSQGAGEQYF. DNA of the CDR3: TGTGCCAGCAGTTCGCAGGGGGCTGGCGAGCAGTACTTC.

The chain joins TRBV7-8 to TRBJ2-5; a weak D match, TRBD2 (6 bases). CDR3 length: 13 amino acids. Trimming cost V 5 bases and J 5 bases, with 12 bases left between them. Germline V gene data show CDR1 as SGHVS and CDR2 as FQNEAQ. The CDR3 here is CASSTASVETQYF. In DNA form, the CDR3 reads TGTGCCAGCAGCACCGCTAGCGTTGAGACCCAGTACTTC.

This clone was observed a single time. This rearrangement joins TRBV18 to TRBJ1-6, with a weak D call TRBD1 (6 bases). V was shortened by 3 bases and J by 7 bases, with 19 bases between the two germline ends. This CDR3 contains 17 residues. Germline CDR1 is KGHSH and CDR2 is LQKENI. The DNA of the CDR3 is TGTGCCAGCTCACCCACCGGGACACAGGGCGCAAATTCACCCCTCCACTTT. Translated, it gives CASSPTGTQGANSPLHF.

This CDR3 reads CASSRKTVSGNTIYF. The CDR3 region has the DNA TGTGCCAGCAGCCGCAAGACAGTCTCTGGAAACACCATATATTTT. The rearrangement uses TRBV11-3 and TRBJ1-3; possibly TRBD1 for D (5 bases). Germline lookup yields CDR1 SGHNT and CDR2 YENEEA. The CDR3 runs to 15 residues. V was pared by 5 bases and J by 0 bases, with 11 bases between.

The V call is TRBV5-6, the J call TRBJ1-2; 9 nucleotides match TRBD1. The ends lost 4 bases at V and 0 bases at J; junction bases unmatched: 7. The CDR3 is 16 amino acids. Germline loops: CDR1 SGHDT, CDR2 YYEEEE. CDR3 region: CASSVGQGGSNYGYTF. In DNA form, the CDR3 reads TGTGCCAGCAGCGTGGGACAGGGCGGGTCTAACTATGGCTACACCTTC.

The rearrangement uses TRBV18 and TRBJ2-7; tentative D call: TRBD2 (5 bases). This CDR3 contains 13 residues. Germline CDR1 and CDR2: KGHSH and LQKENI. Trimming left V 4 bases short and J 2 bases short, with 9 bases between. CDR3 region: CASSLGIPYEQYF. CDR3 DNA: TGTGCCAGCTCACTCGGGATACCCTACGAGCAGTACTTC.

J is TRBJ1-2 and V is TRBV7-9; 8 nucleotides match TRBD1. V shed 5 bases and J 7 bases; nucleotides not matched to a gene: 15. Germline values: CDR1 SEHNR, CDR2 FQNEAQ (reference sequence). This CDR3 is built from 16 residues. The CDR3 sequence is CASSKLPGTGASGYTF. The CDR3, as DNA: TGTGCCAGCAGCAAACTACCCGGGACAGGTGCGAGTGGCTACACCTTC.